Given below is one T cell receptor beta chain in context. This clone has only a few counts. Its target antigen remains unknown. No qualities accompany the bases; no much larger clone lies one base away. The cohort was made up of 650 to 700 healthy bone marrow donors. At the time of sampling, all cohort members were nominally healthy, though unrecorded immune exposures were likely present. The donor was CMV seropositive and belonged to the group of more than 250 seropositive cohort members. Each donor provided a peripheral blood sample, and peripheral blood mononuclear cells were used for TCR beta sequencing. The Qiagen DNeasy Blood Extraction Kit was used to extract genomic DNA from the blood cell samples. The CDR3 goes from the cysteine to the phenylalanine over 16 residues. Only CDR3 DNA remains: 48 bases, in frame from the first base. The sample originates from a study of cytomegalovirus exposure and HLA in healthy donors (dated by TCRdb to about 2017). About the study as a whole: An earlier analysis of several hundred of the donors reported 276 Gb of sequence data and some 110 million unique TCR beta sequences obtained from 150 million to 200 million T cells. Across under 500 genotyped donors of the cohort, an average of approximately 240,000 unique TCR beta nucleotide sequences per donor were sequenced, and approximately 19% of those sequences were non-productive. The study aimed to test whether signatures of past pathogen exposure could be identified by cataloging public T cell receptors. Genome-wide SNP genotypes for about three fifths of the roughly 670 donors were used in a later genetic analysis, which treated that subset as a discovery cohort. About 5 DR-DQ haplotypes were handled as single units for association and clustering, since linkage in the cohort was strong. In addition to the first cohort of roughly 700 subjects, a separate validation cohort of 130 or so different subjects was used. About 280 gigabases of sequencing data and 70 million to 100 million unique TCR sequences were included in an early release covering roughly 600 HLA-typed donors. The number of typed donors differed by locus: 629-630 for A, B, C, DRB1 and DQB1; some 500 for DQA1; 600 to 610 for DPA1; and roughly 490 for DPB1. The genetic ancestry cluster associated with self-reported Caucasian donors included 65% to 90% of the roughly 380 genotyped donors. The later analysis used no new phenotypic data to find candidate immune exposures, relying instead on TCR beta sequences and their occurrence across donors. The T cell repertoires of under 700 subjects were profiled by immunosequencing and related to cytomegalovirus serostatus. Alongside the repertoire data, information on donor age, sex, ethnicity and CMV serostatus was compiled. A later analysis re-analyzed previously published TCR beta repertoires from 650 to 800 donors and added high-resolution HLA genotyping to study TCR occurrence patterns. All discovery cohort repertoires had been generated on a single sequencing platform. To predict cytomegalovirus infection status, the study brought together high-throughput TCR immunosequencing, statistical association of individual TCRs with disease status, and machine learning. An earlier analysis of some 500 of the donors applied high-throughput TCR beta sequencing to assess whether each TCR beta V gene segment acted as functional or pseudogenic. Class I and class II HLA loci were covered by the typing at four-digit resolution. Broader findings and caveats from the paper: A later analysis found that HLA-associated TCR beta chains were more clonally expanded and had lower generation probabilities than equally common non-associated chains. Some IMGT-functional V segments, including TRBV6-2 and TRBV6-3, could not be told apart with the 87-base-pair reads, so those segments were excluded. The presence/absence analyses assumed that sequencing depth was roughly uniform across donors, and that assumption may not be true. Correlated functional status among segregating V segments might be attributable to linkage disequilibrium, but an unknown experimental factor could not be ruled out. The authors suggested that the approach could potentially be generalized to other disease states and immunological phenotypes. A further reported finding was that TCR beta sequences accurately predicted the HLA-A and HLA-B alleles for most subjects in the first cohort. Broadly in line with IMGT annotations, most TCR beta V segments showed up in productive rearrangements about 90% or about 30% of the time in an earlier analysis of 587 of the donors. Compared with the 666-donor mean, donors in an Asian-associated ancestry cluster had fewer N-insertions in productive TCRs, according to a later genetic analysis. According to a later analysis, parvovirus B19, influenza, CMV and Epstein-Barr virus appeared linked to several top co-occurrence clusters. A total of roughly 160 TCR beta chains were listed by the study as associated with cytomegalovirus. For the cohort, immune exposure information was limited to CMV serostatus. In a later analysis, the rate of TCR association differed among HLA loci, with DRB1 alleles having the most associated TCRs and HLA-C alleles having the fewest. The earlier analysis of a few hundred of the donors excluded fewer than 20 rarely observed V segments, including chromosome 9 orphons, because counts were too low. This cohort had only TCR beta chains sequenced, and the lack of alpha or paired-chain data limited which features could be detected. According to a later analysis, most CMV-associated TCR beta chains appeared to be HLA-restricted, and the HLA associations seemed to be driven largely by CMV exposure. When HLA alleles, especially DR and DQ, strongly co-occurred, TCR associations were difficult to assign to individual alleles. Because HLA typing was missing for some donors at each locus, association tests included only the typed subset. In both the original and validation cohorts, the classifier was reported to diagnose cytomegalovirus status with high specificity and sensitivity. The sequencing pipeline was judged likely to have produced a cluster of highly shared sequence variants as a technical artifact. In vitro tests confirmed that a few of the cytomegalovirus-associated TCR beta chains recognize cytomegalovirus antigens. While some public TCRs were present in many individuals, most TCR sequences turned up only very rarely across donors. An association between a missense DCLRE1C variant and V-gene and J-gene trimming of TCR beta chains was found in a later genetic analysis and replicated in an independent cohort. A later analysis associated about 16,000 TCR beta sequences with specific HLA alleles at a false discovery rate of 0.05.

The library relied on the immunoSEQ multiplex PCR assay. A mixture of 60 forward primers for TCR Vbeta segments and 13 reverse primers for TCR Jbeta segments was used in the multiplex PCR. The CDR3 region of rearranged TCR beta genes was amplified from genomic DNA with a multiplex PCR assay. On the Illumina HiSeq System, the amplified TCR beta libraries were sequenced as 87-base-pair reads. On the study's bioinformatics: In a later analysis, tens of millions of unique TCR beta chains were counted across the approximately 620 repertoires, and approximately 11 million of these chains were shared by at least two donors. A nearest-neighbor algorithm error-corrected the raw reads and collapsed the reads into unique sequences, merging closely related sequences to remove PCR and sequencing errors. CDR3 sequences were aligned to IMGT reference sequences to assign V, D and J gene segments. For a sequence to be retained, at least a six-nucleotide match to both a V gene segment and a J gene segment was required. Rearrangements were classified as productive when the CDR3 lacked stop codons and remained in frame with V and J, and all other rearrangements were classified as non-productive. CDR3 was defined by IMGT convention, running from the second conserved V-encoded cysteine to the conserved J-encoded phenylalanine. In an earlier analysis of around 540 of the donors, sequences lacking an unambiguous match to a single V gene segment were excluded. In an earlier analysis of several hundred of the donors, a V segment was called functional when productive rearrangements were above 56.7%, and segregating when the standard deviation between donors exceeded 5%. A statistical classification framework was developed to diagnose cytomegalovirus status using the catalog of TCR beta chain sequences. V and J gene assignment, in a later analysis, came from comparing TCR nucleotide sequences with IMGT/GENE-DB human TR gene sequences. Using the TCRdist pipeline, a later analysis assigned CDR3 sequences along with most-parsimonious VDJ recombination scenarios. In a later analysis, each TCR beta chain was defined by its CDR3 amino acid sequence together with its V-gene family, and reads without a unique V-gene family were excluded. As a way to deal with suspected cross-contamination and a sequencing artifact, a later analysis dropped 592 nucleotide sequences that were highly shared and had low generation probability. For each public chain, a later analysis derived a clonal expansion index from normalized ranks of inferred template counts within each repertoire. A later analysis computed generation probabilities with a VDJ recombination model fitted to out-of-frame rearrangements, and checked the results against IGoR. In a later analysis, TCR-TCR, TCR-HLA and TCR-CMV co-occurrence was scored with hypergeometric tests, and a repertoire-size bias correction was applied to TCR pairs. False discovery rates were estimated in a later analysis by permuting HLA or CMV assignments 20 times. In a later analysis, co-occurring TCRs were grouped using DBSCAN, and TCRdist sequence similarity was added for clustering within HLA-allele-positive subsets. For co-occurrence clustering, repertoires with fewer than 30,000 or more than 120,000 public chains were excluded, along with a handful of repertoires with anomalous nucleotide sharing. What TCRdb holds here is the immuneACCESS table cut down to in-frame rearrangements. Part of the clones is not present; checked against another copy, under half of the missing clones reflect an unresolved V gene, and the others are unexplained. The V and J calls and clone size come from that table; D and trimming were worked out from the DNA. The sample includes roughly 96,000 clones, with approximately 75% observed a single time. Around 3% of the sample is held by the ten biggest clonotypes.

This clonotype was sampled from a female donor in good health and CMV-seropositive. The chain links TRBV21-1 with TRBJ2-7; TRBD1, as called in the table, went unchecked against the DNA. TRBV21-1 is marked as a pseudogene. Sequencing was performed on PBMCs. The nucleotide sequence reads TGTGCCAGCAGCAAGACCCGGGACAGGGTTTGGTACGAGCAGTACTTC. Its translation reads: CASSKTRDRVWYEQYF.